A single sample gave rise to the 2 T cell receptor beta chains below, sequenced in a study of blood T cells in healthy people across ages (dated by TCRdb to the mid-2010s). Preparation of the library involved 5' RACE. Sequenced on an Illumina HiSeq 2500. The second PCR ran for about 6 to 11 cycles and used a J-beta primer mix along with a sample-barcoded 5' primer. The public sequencing data were trimmed at Q25 with fastp and processed into clonotypes with MiXCR by TCRdb, which kept only in-frame beta chains. Duplicate CDR3 protein sequences are folded into a single record with the most common DNA and genes. This sample holds about 1.8 million distinct CDR3 sequences; roughly 52% were observed only once. The ten largest clones take up approximately 2.1% of the sample. Source material: blood. The receptors derive from a woman in her forties in good health.

This rearrangement joins TRBV27 to TRBJ1-2; 7 bases match TRBD1. This CDR3 has 11 residues. Trimming removed 10 bases from V and 8 bases from J; junction bases left unmatched: 7. Germline CDR1 MNHEY, CDR2 SMNVEV (reference sequence). DNA for the CDR3: TGTGCCATAAAGGGGGCGGGGGGCTACACCTTC. It is translated as CAIKGAGGYTF.

The chain joins TRBV20-1 to TRBJ2-1, with 8 nucleotides matching TRBD1. The closer fit of TRBJ2-7 to the DNA end suggests the J call may be wrong. The CDR3 has 15 residues. Germline lookup yields CDR1 DFQATT and CDR2 SNEGSKA (reference sequence). The DNA of the CDR3 is TGCAGTGCGTACGGCGGGACAGGTTATTACAATGAGCAGTACTTC. This translates into CSAYGGTGYYNEQYF.